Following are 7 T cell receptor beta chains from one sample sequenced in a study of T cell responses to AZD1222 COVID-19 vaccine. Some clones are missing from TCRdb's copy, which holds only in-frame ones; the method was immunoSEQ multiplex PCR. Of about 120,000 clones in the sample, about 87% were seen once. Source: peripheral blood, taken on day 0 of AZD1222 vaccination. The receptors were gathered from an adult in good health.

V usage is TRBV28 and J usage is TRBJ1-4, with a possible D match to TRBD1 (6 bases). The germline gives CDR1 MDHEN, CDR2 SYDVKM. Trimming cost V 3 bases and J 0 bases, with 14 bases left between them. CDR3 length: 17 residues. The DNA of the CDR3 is TGTGCCAGCAGTTTCAGGGGACGGGTTTCAACTAATGAAAAACTGTTTTTT. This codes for CASSFRGRVSTNEKLFF.

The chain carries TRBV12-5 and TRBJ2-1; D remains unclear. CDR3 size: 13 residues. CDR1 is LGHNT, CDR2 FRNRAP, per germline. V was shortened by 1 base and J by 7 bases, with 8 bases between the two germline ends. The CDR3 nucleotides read TGTGCTAGTGGTTTGGGGGTGGGGAATGAGCAGTTCTTC. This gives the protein CASGLGVGNEQFF.

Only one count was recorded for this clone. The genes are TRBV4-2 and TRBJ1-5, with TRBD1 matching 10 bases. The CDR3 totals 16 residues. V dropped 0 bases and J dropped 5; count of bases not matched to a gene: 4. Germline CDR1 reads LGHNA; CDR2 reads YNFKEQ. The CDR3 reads CASSQEAGQGDQPQHF. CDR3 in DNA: TGTGCCAGCAGCCAAGAGGCAGGACAGGGGGATCAGCCCCAGCATTTT.

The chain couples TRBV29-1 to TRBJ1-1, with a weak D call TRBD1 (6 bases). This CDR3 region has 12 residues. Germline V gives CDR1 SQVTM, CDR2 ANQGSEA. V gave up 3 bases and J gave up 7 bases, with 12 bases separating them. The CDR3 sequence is CSVDWGGGEAFF. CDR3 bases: TGCAGCGTTGATTGGGGGGGCGGTGAAGCTTTCTTT.

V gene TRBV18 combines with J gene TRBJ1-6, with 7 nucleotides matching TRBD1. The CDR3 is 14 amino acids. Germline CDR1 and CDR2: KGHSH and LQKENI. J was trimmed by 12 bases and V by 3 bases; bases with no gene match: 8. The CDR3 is CASSPLGGEEPLHF. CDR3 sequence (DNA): TGTGCCAGCTCACCTTTAGGGGGCGAAGAACCCCTCCACTTT.

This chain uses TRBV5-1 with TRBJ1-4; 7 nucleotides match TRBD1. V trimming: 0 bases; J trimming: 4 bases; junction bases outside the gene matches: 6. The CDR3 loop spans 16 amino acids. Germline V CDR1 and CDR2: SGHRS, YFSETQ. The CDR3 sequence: CASSLGARDSNEKLFF. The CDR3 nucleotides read TGCGCCAGCAGCTTGGGGGCACGGGACAGTAATGAAAAACTGTTTTTT.

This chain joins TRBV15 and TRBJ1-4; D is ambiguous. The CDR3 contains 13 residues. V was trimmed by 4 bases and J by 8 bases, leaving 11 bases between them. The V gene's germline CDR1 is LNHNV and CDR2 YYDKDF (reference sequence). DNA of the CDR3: TGTGCCACCAGCACCTTGTCCGGGGAAAAACTGTTTTTT. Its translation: CATSTLSGEKLFF.